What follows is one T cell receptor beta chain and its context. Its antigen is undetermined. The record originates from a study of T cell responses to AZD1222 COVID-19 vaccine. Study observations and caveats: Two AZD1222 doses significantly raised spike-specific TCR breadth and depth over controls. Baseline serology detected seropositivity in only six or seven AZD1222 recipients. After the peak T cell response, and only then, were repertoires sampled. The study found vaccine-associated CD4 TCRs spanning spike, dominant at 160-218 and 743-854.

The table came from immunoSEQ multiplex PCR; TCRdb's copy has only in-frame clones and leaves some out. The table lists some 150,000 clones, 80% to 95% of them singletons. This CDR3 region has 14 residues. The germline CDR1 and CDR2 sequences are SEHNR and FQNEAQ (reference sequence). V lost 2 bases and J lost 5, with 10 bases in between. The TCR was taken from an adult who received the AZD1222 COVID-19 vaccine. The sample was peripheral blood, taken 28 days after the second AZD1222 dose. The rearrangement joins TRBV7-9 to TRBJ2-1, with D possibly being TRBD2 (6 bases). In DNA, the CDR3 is TGTGCCAGCAGCTTATTGGGCGGGGACAATGAGCAGTTCTTC. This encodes CASSLLGGDNEQFF.